These 27 T cell receptor beta chains were sequenced from one sample in a study of PD-1 blockade in classical Hodgkin lymphoma. Sample time point: cycle 4 day 1 (C4D1), after more than five weeks of nivolumab. All trial patients relapsed after autologous stem cell transplantation. This table comes from immunoSEQ multiplex PCR, and its TCRdb copy is limited to in-frame clones, with some not included. The sample gives tens of thousands of clones, less than 95% of which show up once; approximately 2.9% is in the top ten. This sample comprised peripheral blood mononuclear cells (PBMCs), obtained before the fourth cycle of nivolumab. These receptors were collected from a human donor with classical Hodgkin lymphoma.

V gene TRBV19 combines with J gene TRBJ1-4; possible D gene TRBD1, 5 bases. The germline V and J ends were trimmed by 8 bases and 2 bases, with 6 bases remaining between them. Germline loops: CDR1 LNHDA, CDR2 SQIVND (reference sequence). This CDR3 is 12 amino acids long. The CDR3 bases are TGTGCCAGTGGGGGGACTAATGAAAAACTGTTTTTT. Amino acid sequence: CASGGTNEKLFF.

This clone turned up a few times. The chain employs TRBV6-5 and TRBJ1-5; D gene uncertain. The CDR3 is made up of 13 amino acids. From germline, CDR1 is MNHEY and CDR2 SVGAGI. Deletions cut 5 bases from V and 0 bases from J, with 5 bases between. CDR3 region: CASSQNSNQPQHF. For the CDR3, the DNA is TGTGCCAGCAGTCAAAATAGCAATCAGCCCCAGCATTTT.

This chain joins TRBV6-5 and TRBJ2-1; D might be TRBD1 (6 bases). V was pared by 4 bases and J by 0 bases, with 10 bases between. The CDR3 sequence is 15 residues long. Germline V CDR1 and CDR2: MNHEY, SVGAGI. This chain's CDR3 is CASSSLGGSYNEQFF. The CDR3 DNA reads as TGTGCCAGCAGTTCCCTAGGGGGCTCCTACAATGAGCAGTTCTTC.

This clone was seen a few times. V is TRBV14 and J is TRBJ1-1; possibly TRBD1 for D (5 bases). Germline CDR1 and CDR2: SGHDN and FVKESK. Deletions cut 0 bases from V and 11 bases from J, with 22 bases between. This CDR3 is built from 16 residues. The CDR3 loop is CASSQDRLQGARLAFF. The CDR3 DNA follows: TGTGCCAGCAGCCAAGATCGTCTCCAGGGTGCCCGACTCGCTTTCTTT.

This chain uses TRBV10-3 with TRBJ2-3; 8 positions agree with TRBD1. Germline CDR1 and CDR2: ENHRY and SYGVKD. The CDR3 covers 15 residues. Trimming at V came to 6 bases and at J to 2 bases, leaving 7 bases not matched to a gene. The CDR3 bases are TGTGCCATCAGGGACAGGGATTCGGTCACAGATACGCAGTATTTT. As protein: CAIRDRDSVTDTQYF.

The chain recombines TRBV6-1 with TRBJ2-3; 12 bases are a match to TRBD2. The germline V gene encodes CDR1 MNHNS and CDR2 SASEGT. The V gene end was trimmed by 4 bases and the J gene end by 0 bases; junction bases not matched to a gene: 2. The CDR3 length is 16 residues. The CDR3 nucleotides are TGTGCCAGCAGTGTAACTAGCGGGGGGAGCACAGATACGCAGTATTTT. Protein product: CASSVTSGGSTDTQYF.

The chain recombines TRBV1 with TRBJ2-6. TRBV1 is tagged as a pseudogene. The CDR3 runs 17 residues. Here the CDR3 DNA reads TGCACCAGCAGTGAGAACTGTGCACAAAGTCGGGCCAACGTCCTGACTTTC. This translates into CTSSENCAQSRANVLTF.

The V call is TRBV30, the J call TRBJ2-3; D ambiguous. The CDR3 sequence is 16 residues long. V was clipped by 1 base and J by 2 bases, with 16 bases between them. Per the germline V gene, CDR1 is GTSNPN and CDR2 is SVGIG (reference sequence). CDR3 amino acids: CAWSGRWVGITDTQYF. The CDR3 nucleotides read TGTGCCTGGAGTGGTCGCTGGGTTGGAATCACAGATACGCAGTATTTT.

This clone was found once. The genes are TRBV7-6 and TRBJ2-7, with TRBD2 matching over 9 bases. The germline V gene encodes CDR1 SGHVS and CDR2 FNYEAQ. The V and J ends lost 2 bases and 4 bases, in that order; junction bases with no gene match: 3. CDR3 size: 14 residues. The CDR3 sequence: CASSLSAGGYEQYF. The CDR3 DNA reads TGTGCCAGCAGCTTATCGGCGGGGGGGTACGAGCAGTACTTC.

J is TRBJ2-6 and V is TRBV19; possibly TRBD1 or TRBD2 for D (6 bases each). Germline values: CDR1 LNHDA, CDR2 SQIVND (reference sequence). Trimming stripped 7 bases from V and 4 bases from J, with 11 bases between. The CDR3 extends over 14 amino acids. CDR3 in amino acids: CASKRGTGANVLTF. CDR3 coding DNA: TGTGCCAGTAAGCGCGGGACAGGGGCCAACGTCCTGACTTTC.

The J gene is TRBJ1-4, the V gene TRBV28, with 8 bases fitting TRBD1. V shed 7 bases and J 5 bases; nucleotides not matched to a gene: 9. The CDR3 extends over 15 amino acids. Germline CDR1 is MDHEN and CDR2 is SYDVKM. Here the CDR3 DNA reads TGTGCCAGCAAGTCCCAGGACAGGGAAAATGAAAAACTGTTTTTT. Amino acids: CASKSQDRENEKLFF.

DNA for the CDR3: TGTGCCAGCAGCCACGTCAGGGTCAATGAGCAGTTCTTC. This sequence encodes CASSHVRVNEQFF. The rearrangement joins TRBV4-2 to TRBJ2-1; D may be TRBD1 (5 bases). Germline V gives CDR1 LGHNA, CDR2 YNFKEQ. The CDR3 runs to 13 residues. V lost 3 bases to trimming and J lost 6 bases, with 9 bases between them.

The CDR3 DNA sequence: TGTGCCAGCAGCCCGGGACAGAGTTATGAAAAACTGTTTTTT. Translation gives CASSPGQSYEKLFF. The chain links TRBV9 to TRBJ1-4, with 7 positions matching TRBD1. After removal of 4 bases from V and 6 bases from J, the junction contained 6 bases not matched to a gene. Germline loops: CDR1 SGDLS, CDR2 YYNGEE. The CDR3 has 14 residues.

The rearrangement links TRBV10-3 to TRBJ2-7; D gene unclear. The CDR3 extends over 14 amino acids. CDR1 and CDR2 from the germline V gene are ENHRY and SYGVKD. V lost 4 bases and J 0 bases, leaving 10 bases between the germline ends. DNA for the CDR3: TGTGCCATCAGTGGTGGCGATATCTCCTACGAGCAGTACTTC. Translating it yields CAISGGDISYEQYF.

The J gene is TRBJ1-2, the V gene TRBV27; tentative D call: TRBD1 (5 bases). This CDR3 is 13 amino acids long. Germline V gives CDR1 MNHEY, CDR2 SMNVEV (reference sequence). V was trimmed by 7 bases and J by 9 bases, leaving 18 bases between them. CDR3 in amino acids: CASTWGSSVSYTF. The CDR3 DNA is TGTGCCAGCACCTGGGGCTCCAGTGTTAGCTACACCTTC.

This clone came up once. This sequence joins TRBV7-2 and TRBJ1-1; 8 nucleotides match TRBD1. V lost 5 bases to trimming and J lost 5 bases; unmatched junction nucleotides: 10. The CDR3 extends over 15 amino acids. CDR1 and CDR2 from the germline V gene are SGHTA and FQGNSA. The CDR3 sequence is CASSLISTGATEAFF. The DNA for the CDR3 is TGTGCCAGCAGCCTAATCTCGACAGGGGCAACTGAAGCTTTCTTT.

This clone was observed a few times. This chain uses TRBV4-3 with TRBJ1-1; D is perhaps TRBD1 (6 bases). Trimming cost V 3 bases and J 4 bases, with 12 bases left between them. The CDR3 length is 14 residues. Germline CDR1 and CDR2: LGHNA and YSLEER. For the CDR3, the DNA is TGCGCCAGCAGCCAGTGGACAGTCACCACTGAAGCTTTCTTT. Translated: CASSQWTVTTEAFF.

The V call is TRBV5-5, the J call TRBJ2-3; D not certain. This CDR3 region has 15 residues. Germline assignment: CDR1 SGHKS and CDR2 YYEKEE (reference sequence). With 0 bases removed from V and 0 bases from J, the gap between germline ends came to 8 bases. DNA for the CDR3: TGTGCCAGCAGCTTGGGGGCGGCTAGCACAGATACGCAGTATTTT. Translated: CASSLGAASTDTQYF.

The gene calls are TRBV4-2 and TRBJ2-7, with TRBD2 matching 11 bases. Trimming at V came to 0 bases and at J to 3 bases, leaving 10 bases not matched to a gene. Germline V gene sequence: CDR1 LGHNA, CDR2 YNFKEQ. The CDR3 spans 18 residues. This CDR3 reads CASSQDLSGTSGDYEQYF. DNA for the CDR3: TGTGCCAGCAGCCAAGATTTGTCCGGGACTAGCGGAGACTACGAGCAGTACTTC.

The rearrangement links TRBV7-9 to TRBJ2-5; 8 bases agree with TRBD1. This CDR3 has 14 residues. Trimming cost V 5 bases and J 5 bases; bases outside gene matches: 7. Germline V gene sequence: CDR1 SEHNR, CDR2 FQNEAQ (reference sequence). The CDR3 DNA follows: TGTGCCAGCAGCCCCCAGACAGGGGTCGAGACCCAGTACTTC. Its translation: CASSPQTGVETQYF.

This clone was detected a few times. The gene calls are TRBV7-2 and TRBJ1-2; D unresolved. Germline lookup yields CDR1 SGHTA and CDR2 FQGNSA. The CDR3 sequence is 15 residues long. Between the trimmed V and J ends, which lost 4 bases and 5 bases, there was a span of 17 bases. The DNA of the CDR3 is TGTGCCAGCAGCTCCCCATCGCTACCTACTTATGGCTACACCTTC. This translates into CASSSPSLPTYGYTF.

The CDR3 DNA is TGTGCCTGCTCATCGACAGGGGGCCCCTACGAGCAGTACTTC. Its protein product is CACSSTGGPYEQYF. The chain is built from TRBV30 and TRBJ2-7; 10 positions agree with TRBD1. The CDR3 loop spans 14 amino acids. Germline V gives CDR1 GTSNPN, CDR2 SVGIG (reference sequence). After removal of 6 bases from V and 2 bases from J, the junction contained 7 bases not matched to a gene. Full variable domain (rest looked up from reference TRBV30 and TRBJ2-7): SQTIHQWPATLVQPVGSPLSLECTVEGTSNPNLYWYRQAAGRGLQLLFYSVGIGQISSEVPQNLSASRPQDRQFILSSKKLLLSDSGFYLCACSSTGGPYEQYFGPGTRLTVT.

This chain uses TRBV2 with TRBJ1-2; D gene ambiguous. Per germline, CDR1 SNHLY and CDR2 FYNNEI. The V end was cut by 6 bases, the J end by 5 bases, with 10 bases between. The CDR3 consists of 12 residues. The CDR3 protein is CASRVTRYGYTF. The CDR3 DNA reads as TGTGCCAGCAGGGTTACTCGTTATGGCTACACCTTC.

This chain joins TRBV5-5 and TRBJ2-1; 9 nucleotides align to TRBD2. J gave up 4 bases and V 4 bases, and 6 bases lay outside the gene matches. Germline-derived CDR1 and CDR2 are SGHKS and YYEKEE (reference sequence). The length of the CDR3 is 15 residues. Written as DNA, the CDR3 is TGTGCCAGCAGCCGCCCGACTAGCGGATACAATGAGCAGTTCTTC. It specifies CASSRPTSGYNEQFF.

This chain connects TRBV9 to TRBJ2-4, with D perhaps given as TRBD1 or TRBD2 (6 bases each). This CDR3 is 14 amino acids long. Germline V CDR1 and CDR2: SGDLS, YYNGEE. Trimming took off 0 bases at V and 8 bases at J, with 12 bases between the two ends. CDR3 region: CASSVDGGSDIQYF. The DNA for the CDR3 is TGTGCCAGCAGCGTAGACGGGGGCTCGGACATTCAGTACTTC.

The genes are TRBV5-1 and TRBJ2-3; 14 bases map to TRBD2. The CDR3 runs 17 residues. Per the germline V gene, CDR1 is SGHRS and CDR2 is YFSETQ. The ends lost 4 bases at V and 4 bases at J; junction bases unmatched: 8. CDR3 sequence reads: CASSDGLAGGVADTQYF. The CDR3 bases are TGCGCCAGCAGCGACGGACTAGCGGGGGGCGTCGCAGATACGCAGTATTTT. Together with reference TRBV5-1 and TRBJ2-3, the CDR3 gives the full variable domain: KAGVTQTPRYLIKTRGQQVTLSCSPISGHRSVSWYQQTPGQGLQFLFEYFSETQRNKGNFPGRFSGRQFSNSRSEMNVSTLELGDSALYLCASSDGLAGGVADTQYFGPGTRLTVL.

This chain joins TRBV28 and TRBJ2-1; 8 nucleotides align to TRBD1. Germline V gene sequence: CDR1 MDHEN, CDR2 SYDVKM. V trimming: 6 bases; J trimming: 5 bases; junction bases outside the gene matches: 6. The CDR3 totals 14 residues. The CDR3 loop is CASSPDRGHNEQFF. Written as DNA, the CDR3 is TGTGCCAGCAGCCCCGACAGGGGACACAATGAGCAGTTCTTC. The variable domain in full, with the rest retrieved from reference TRBV28 and TRBJ2-1, is DVKVTQSSRYLVKRTGEKVFLECVQDMDHENMFWYRQDPGLGLRLIYFSYDVKMKEKGDIPEGYSVSREKKERFSLILESASTNQTSMYLCASSPDRGHNEQFFGPGTRLTVL.